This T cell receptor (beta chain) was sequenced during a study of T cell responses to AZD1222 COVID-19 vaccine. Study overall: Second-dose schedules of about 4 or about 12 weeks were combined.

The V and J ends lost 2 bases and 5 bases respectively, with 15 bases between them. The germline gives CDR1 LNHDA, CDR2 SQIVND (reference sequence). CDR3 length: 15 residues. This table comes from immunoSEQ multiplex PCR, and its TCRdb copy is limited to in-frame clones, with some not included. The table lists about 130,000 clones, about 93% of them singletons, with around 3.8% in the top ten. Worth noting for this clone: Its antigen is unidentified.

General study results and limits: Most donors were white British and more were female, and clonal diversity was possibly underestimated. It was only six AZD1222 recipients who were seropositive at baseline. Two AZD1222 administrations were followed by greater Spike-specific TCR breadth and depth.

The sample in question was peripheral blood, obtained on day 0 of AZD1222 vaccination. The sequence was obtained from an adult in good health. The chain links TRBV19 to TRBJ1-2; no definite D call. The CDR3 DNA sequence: TGTGCCAGTAGTATACCCGACATACCCCTTTATGGCTACACCTTC. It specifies CASSIPDIPLYGYTF.